This record looks at one TCR beta chain sequence and its context. This record belongs to a study of blood T cell repertoires in COVID-19. The V end lost 1 base, the J end lost 8 bases, and 5 bases lay between the germline ends. The CDR3 extends over 12 amino acids. Germline assignment: CDR1 SEHNR and CDR2 FQNEAQ (reference sequence). Method: immunoSEQ multiplex PCR; TCRdb's copy keeps in-frame clones and lacks some. This sample has some 220,000 clones, with over 75% found just once. Seattle's enrolled individuals joined amid active infection and were then monitored longitudinally. The sample comprised peripheral blood. The rearrangement links TRBV7-9 to TRBJ1-4, with D hard to call. The TCR was taken from an older woman with COVID-19, enrolled during active disease. CDR3 in DNA: TGTGCCAGCAGCTTAGGAGGGGAAAAACTGTTTTTT. Protein product: CASSLGGEKLFF.